This T cell receptor beta chain stems from a study of blood T cell repertoires in COVID-19. Assay: immunoSEQ multiplex PCR; the TCRdb copy retains only in-frame clones and omits some. The repertoire holds 100,000 to 150,000 clones, roughly four fifths seen once, with approximately 18% in the top ten. The source material was peripheral blood. The source is a young man with COVID-19, enrolled during active disease.

CDR3 sequence reads: CASSYSNSYGYTF. The CDR3 DNA sequence: TGTGCCAGCAGTTACTCGAACAGCTATGGCTACACCTTC. The V and J genes are TRBV6-6 and TRBJ1-2; D not resolved. V lost 0 bases, J lost 4 bases, and 6 bases lay in between. CDR3 length: 13 residues. Germline lookup yields CDR1 MNHNY and CDR2 SVGAGI (reference sequence).